Below, 18 T cell receptor beta chains from the same sample are listed, as sequenced in a study of T cells after somatic rescue of genetic block. Using immunoSEQ multiplex PCR, the repertoire was profiled, and TCRdb retains in-frame clones only, with some absent. The repertoire includes over 95,000 clones, about 90% of them detected once, and roughly 1.5% sits in the top ten. The sample consisted of peripheral blood mononuclear cells (PBMCs). The receptor source for this set is a woman between 18 and 30 years old.

This sequence joins TRBV28 and TRBJ2-7; possible D gene TRBD2, 5 bases. This CDR3 has 14 residues. Per germline, CDR1 MDHEN and CDR2 SYDVKM. V was trimmed by 7 bases and J by 0 bases, leaving 13 bases between them. Here the CDR3 reads CASTNPGISYEQYF. The CDR3 DNA reads TGTGCCAGCACCAACCCGGGGATCTCCTACGAGCAGTACTTC.

This chain connects TRBV28 to TRBJ2-6; D perhaps matches TRBD2 (6 bases). CDR3 size: 14 residues. The ends were cut back, 7 bases at V and 4 bases at J, with 11 bases in the middle. The germline gives CDR1 MDHEN, CDR2 SYDVKM. CDR3 in DNA: TGTGCCAGCAACCCGGAGGGAGGGGCCAACGTCCTGACTTTC. The encoded protein is CASNPEGGANVLTF.

The gene calls are TRBV5-6 and TRBJ1-2, with 9 bases identical to TRBD1. Germline V gene data show CDR1 as SGHDT and CDR2 as YYEEEE. The CDR3 is 15 residues long. The junction had 4 bases not matched to a gene; V was cut back by 0 bases and J by 4 bases. Here the CDR3 DNA reads TGTGCCAGCAGCTTGGGGGACAGGGCCCTCTATGGCTACACCTTC. Its translation is CASSLGDRALYGYTF.

The V and J genes are TRBV27 and TRBJ1-2; D ambiguous. Trimming shortened V by 6 bases and J by 5 bases, and 16 bases separated the two germline ends. CDR1 and CDR2 (germline): MNHEY, SMNVEV (reference sequence). The CDR3 extends over 14 amino acids. The CDR3 loop reads CASRPGSGGYGYTF. The CDR3 DNA follows: TGTGCCAGCAGACCAGGATCCGGAGGGTATGGCTACACCTTC.

This rearrangement joins TRBV2 to TRBJ2-7; 7 bases are a match to TRBD1. The V and J ends lost 3 bases and 4 bases, in that order; junction bases with no gene match: 6. Germline assignment: CDR1 SNHLY and CDR2 FYNNEI. There are 14 residues in the CDR3. CDR3 nucleotide sequence: TGTGCCAGCAGTGATCAGGGGGTCGGGTACGAGCAGTACTTC. Its translation: CASSDQGVGYEQYF.

This chain connects TRBV5-1 to TRBJ2-7; the D is unclear. The CDR3 is 13 residues long. Trimming took off 0 bases at V and 3 bases at J, with 7 bases between the two ends. The germline CDR1 and CDR2 sequences are SGHRS and YFSETQ. The chain's CDR3 is CASSLGQFYEQYF. CDR3 nucleotides: TGCGCCAGCAGCTTGGGGCAGTTCTACGAGCAGTACTTC.

The count of this clone is one. The chain employs TRBV7-2 and TRBJ1-1; no clear D gene. V was cut by 4 bases and J by 4 bases, with 13 bases left in between. Germline CDR1 is SGHTA and CDR2 is FQGNSA. This CDR3 contains 14 residues. Here the CDR3 reads CASSSGEGSTEAFF. In DNA, the CDR3 is TGTGCCAGCAGCTCAGGTGAAGGGAGCACTGAAGCTTTCTTT.

Remarks on this clone: The same CDR3 arises from other DNA sequences in this sample as well. The chain joins TRBV21-1 to TRBJ2-7; TRBD1, the table's D call, was not compared with the DNA. TRBV21-1 represents a pseudogene. The CDR3 contains 13 residues. The CDR3 nucleotides read TGTGCCAGCGGGGGCGGGCAGGCCTACGAGCAGTACTTC. It is translated as CASGGGQAYEQYF.

The chain employs TRBV5-1 and TRBJ2-5; a weak D match, TRBD1 (6 bases). V lost 4 bases to trimming and J lost 2 bases, with 9 bases between them. Germline V CDR1 and CDR2: SGHRS, YFSETQ. CDR3 length: 13 residues. The CDR3 is CASSPDSQETQYF. The DNA of the CDR3 is TGCGCCAGCAGCCCGGACAGTCAAGAGACCCAGTACTTC.

This clone was recorded once. This rearrangement joins TRBV6-5 to TRBJ2-3, with no clear D. Germline-derived CDR1 and CDR2 are MNHEY and SVGAGI. The CDR3 totals 14 residues. V was shortened by 0 bases and J by 4 bases, with 8 bases between the two germline ends. CDR3 protein: CASSYSRGPDTQYF. CDR3 nucleotide sequence: TGTGCCAGCAGTTACTCGAGAGGCCCAGATACGCAGTATTTT.

The V gene is TRBV5-6, the J gene TRBJ2-1, with a possible D match to TRBD2 (6 bases). This CDR3 has 17 amino acids. Germline CDR1 reads SGHDT; CDR2 reads YYEEEE. V gave up 4 bases and J gave up 10 bases, with 27 bases separating them. The CDR3 loop reads CASSLDRPGLILREQFF. DNA of the CDR3: TGTGCCAGCAGCCTGGACCGTCCGGGACTCATCTTGCGCGAGCAGTTCTTC.

V and J are TRBV9 and TRBJ2-5; D might be TRBD2 (5 bases). The V gene's germline CDR1 is SGDLS and CDR2 YYNGEE. The V end lost 3 bases, the J end lost 5 bases, and 11 bases lay between the germline ends. CDR3 length: 13 residues. CDR3 amino acids: CASSGGNGETQYF. In DNA, the CDR3 is TGTGCCAGCAGCGGAGGGAATGGGGAGACCCAGTACTTC. Full variable domain (remainder filled in from reference TRBV9 and TRBJ2-5): DSGVTQTPKHLITATGQRVTLRCSPRSGDLSVYWYQQSLDQGLQFLIQYYNGEERAKGNILERFSAQQFPDLHSELNLSSLELGDSALYFCASSGGNGETQYFGPGTRLLVL.

The rearrangement joins TRBV7-2 to TRBJ2-7; possibly TRBD1 or TRBD2 for D (5 bases each). Germline values: CDR1 SGHTA, CDR2 FQGNSA. This CDR3 contains 15 residues. Trimming pared 1 base from V and 2 bases from J, leaving 12 bases between. CDR3 sequence (DNA): TGTGCCAGCAGCTTAGTTGGGACCACAACCTACGAGCAGTACTTC. Translation: CASSLVGTTTYEQYF.

The J gene is TRBJ2-6, the V gene TRBV2; perhaps TRBD2 as D (5 bases). The CDR3 has 15 residues. The V gene's germline CDR1 is SNHLY and CDR2 FYNNEI. V was clipped by 1 base and J by 4 bases, with 8 bases between them. The CDR3 sequence is CASSEGRRGANVLTF. The DNA of the CDR3 is TGTGCCAGCAGTGAAGGGAGGAGAGGGGCCAACGTCCTGACTTTC.

The chain links TRBV5-1 to TRBJ2-3; TRBD1 or TRBD2 may be the D gene (5 bases each). The V end was cut by 2 bases, the J end by 6 bases, with 16 bases between. The germline V gene has CDR1 SGHRS and CDR2 YFSETQ. This CDR3 is 15 amino acids long. For the CDR3, the DNA is TGCGCCAGCAGCTTCCTCCGGGACCACGGGGATACGCAGTATTTT. Protein sequence: CASSFLRDHGDTQYF.

The gene calls are TRBV20-1 and TRBJ1-2; the match to TRBD1 covers 9 bases. Germline V lookup: CDR1 DFQATT, CDR2 SNEGSKA (reference sequence). The trim removed 6 bases at V and 6 bases at J, leaving 2 bases unmatched. The CDR3 runs to 11 residues. The CDR3, as DNA: TGCAGTGCCTACAGGGGGCATGGCTACACCTTC. Translated: CSAYRGHGYTF.

The chain joins TRBV6-6 to TRBJ2-5; a weak D match, TRBD1 (7 bases). Germline CDR1 is MNHNY and CDR2 is SVGAGI (reference sequence). The V gene lost 2 bases and the J gene lost 1 base, with 11 bases spanning the gap. This CDR3 contains 15 residues. For the CDR3, the DNA is TGTGCCAGCAGTTACAGGGGGGACAGCCAAGAGACCCAGTACTTC. This sequence encodes CASSYRGDSQETQYF.

This rearrangement joins TRBV25-1 to TRBJ1-4, with D unresolved. CDR1 and CDR2 (germline): MGHDK, SYGVNS. Trimming left V 6 bases short and J 13 bases short, with 18 bases between. The CDR3 consists of 13 residues. CDR3 amino acids: CASSPTSALTLFF. CDR3 DNA sequence: TGTGCCAGCAGCCCTACCTCTGCCCTGACACTGTTTTTT.